This T cell receptor beta chain comes out of a study of shared clonotypes between healthy human individuals. Generated by immunoSEQ multiplex PCR, the TCRdb table keeps only in-frame clones and is missing some. The sample shows about 480,000 clones, over 75% of them seen only once. There were no recent acute infections or vaccinations among the donors, who were healthy HIV-negative adults. Those who donated, Caucasian adults without exception, all lived in Nashville, Tennessee. This CDR3 has 15 residues. Trimming took 1 base from V and 3 from J, leaving 13 bases between them. Germline CDR1 is MDHEN and CDR2 is SYDVKM.

This chain uses TRBV28 with TRBJ2-7, with D possibly matching TRBD2 (6 bases). The TCR was taken from a woman aged 35 to 49 in good health. Some clones in this sample may be carry-over from other donors' samples. Sequencing was done on a sample of PBMCs. CDR3 DNA sequence: TGTGCCAGCAGTTTATCCAGGGACTGGAACTACGAGCAGTACTTC. Translated: CASSLSRDWNYEQYF.